The 27 T cell receptor beta chains below all came from one sample that was sequenced in a study of T cell responses to AZD1222 COVID-19 vaccine. Assay used: immunoSEQ multiplex PCR; TCRdb lists only in-frame clones, some missing. This sample has around 110,000 clones, with 85% to 90% found just once. The specimen comprised peripheral blood, sampled on day 0 of AZD1222 vaccination. The receptors shown here come from an adult in good health.

CDR3: CASSTRRRVSYEQYF. For the CDR3, the DNA is TGTGCCAGCAGTACCCGGCGTAGGGTCTCCTACGAGCAGTACTTC. This chain links TRBV28 with TRBJ2-7; D remains unclear. Germline CDR1 MDHEN, CDR2 SYDVKM. With 5 bases removed from V and 0 bases from J, the gap between germline ends came to 14 bases. CDR3 length: 15 residues. Supplemented by reference TRBV28 and TRBJ2-7, the full variable domain reads DVKVTQSSRYLVKRTGEKVFLECVQDMDHENMFWYRQDPGLGLRLIYFSYDVKMKEKGDIPEGYSVSREKKERFSLILESASTNQTSMYLCASSTRRRVSYEQYFGPGTRLTVT.

This clone was seen only once. The chain has TRBV4-2 and TRBJ2-1, with TRBD1 matching over 9 bases. Trimming removed 2 bases from V and 5 bases from J; junction bases left unmatched: 7. The CDR3 runs to 16 residues. Germline V CDR1 and CDR2: LGHNA, YNFKEQ. The CDR3 sequence is CASSQPTGGRNNEQFF. In DNA form, the CDR3 reads TGTGCCAGCAGCCAACCGACAGGGGGAAGAAACAATGAGCAGTTCTTC.

The table lists this clone with a count of one. This rearrangement joins TRBV4-1 to TRBJ2-2, with 7 positions matching TRBD1. V gave up 4 bases and J gave up 1 base; unmatched junction bases: 3. The CDR3 totals 15 residues. Germline V gives CDR1 MGHRA, CDR2 YSYEKL. The CDR3 DNA is TGCGCCAGCAGCCTACAGGGGAAGAACACCGGGGAGCTGTTTTTT. It codes for CASSLQGKNTGELFF.

The V gene is TRBV2, the J gene TRBJ2-2; the match to TRBD1 covers 8 bases. The ends lost 7 bases at V and 5 bases at J; junction bases unmatched: 9. The CDR3 is 15 residues long. Germline CDR1 SNHLY, CDR2 FYNNEI. CDR3 loop: CASKLIQGGTGELFF. The CDR3 region has the DNA TGTGCCAGCAAATTAATACAGGGGGGAACCGGGGAGCTGTTTTTT.

CDR3 sequence (DNA): TGTGCCAGCAGCCGTGGACTAGCACGGGACGAGCAGTACTTC. Protein sequence: CASSRGLARDEQYF. J is TRBJ2-7 and V is TRBV28; 8 nucleotides agree with TRBD2. The V and J ends lost 6 bases and 5 bases, in that order; junction bases with no gene match: 9. Germline V gene lookup returns CDR1 MDHEN and CDR2 SYDVKM. The CDR3 covers 14 residues. Full variable domain (outside the CDR3, taken from reference TRBV28 and TRBJ2-7): DVKVTQSSRYLVKRTGEKVFLECVQDMDHENMFWYRQDPGLGLRLIYFSYDVKMKEKGDIPEGYSVSREKKERFSLILESASTNQTSMYLCASSRGLARDEQYFGPGTRLTVT.

V gene TRBV3-1 (or the pseudogene TRBV3-2) combines with J gene TRBJ1-1, with D hard to call. V was cut by 4 bases and J by 2 bases, with 8 bases left in between. The germline V gene has CDR1 LGHDT and CDR2 YNNKEL (reference sequence). CDR3 length equals 13 residues. The CDR3 DNA sequence: TGTGCCAGCAGCCCGACCGCTAACACTGAAGCTTTCTTT. Translated: CASSPTANTEAFF.

The chain combines TRBV18 with TRBJ1-1; D might be TRBD1 (5 bases). CDR1 is KGHSH and CDR2 is LQKENI in the germline V gene. CDR3 length: 14 residues. V was cut by 4 bases and J by 0 bases, with 9 bases left in between. CDR3 nucleotide sequence: TGTGCCAGCTCACTACAGGAGATGAACACTGAAGCTTTCTTT. Its translation: CASSLQEMNTEAFF.

The chain is built from TRBV6-4 and TRBJ2-3; the D gene is possibly TRBD1 (6 bases). Trimming removed 6 bases at V and 4 bases at J, with 14 bases between. The CDR3 covers 14 residues. CDR1 is MRHNA and CDR2 is SNTAGT in the germline V gene. The CDR3 DNA sequence: TGTGCCAGCAGCCCGCAGGGGAGCCCAGATACGCAGTATTTT. It encodes CASSPQGSPDTQYF.

This chain connects TRBV20-1 to TRBJ1-2; no reliable D call. V lost 3 bases and J 5 bases, leaving 13 bases between the germline ends. The germline V gene has CDR1 DFQATT and CDR2 SNEGSKA (reference sequence). The CDR3 length is 13 residues. The DNA of the CDR3 is TGCAGTGCTAGTGAGGGCCCATCTTATGGCTACACCTTC. Translation gives CSASEGPSYGYTF.

V and J are TRBV5-4 and TRBJ1-6, with a weak D call TRBD1 (5 bases). The germline V and J ends were trimmed by 10 bases and 8 bases, with 16 bases remaining between them. CDR1 and CDR2 (germline): SGHNT, YYREEE (reference sequence). The CDR3 is 13 amino acids. The CDR3, as DNA: TGTGCCCCTTCCCAGGGTGGGGATTCACCCCTCCACTTT. This gives the protein CAPSQGGDSPLHF.

The rearrangement joins TRBV19 to TRBJ1-2, with 8 nucleotides matching TRBD1. V dropped 4 bases and J dropped 6; count of bases not matched to a gene: 10. This CDR3 contains 15 residues. Per the germline V gene, CDR1 is LNHDA and CDR2 is SQIVND (reference sequence). The CDR3 DNA reads TGTGCCAGTAGTACCCCGCGCACAGGGGGAAATGGCTACACCTTC. The encoded protein is CASSTPRTGGNGYTF.

This sequence joins TRBV10-1 and TRBJ1-6; D uncertain. Germline V gene lookup returns CDR1 WNHNN and CDR2 SYGVQD (reference sequence). V was shortened by 7 bases and J by 7 bases, with 11 bases between the two germline ends. This CDR3 is 13 amino acids long. CDR3 sequence: CASTQDGNSPLHF. CDR3 nucleotides: TGCGCCAGCACTCAGGACGGAAATTCACCCCTCCACTTT.

This clone was seen only once. The chain joins TRBV21-1 to TRBJ1-1. TRBV21-1 is a known pseudogene. CDR3 length: 18 residues. The chain's CDR3 is CASSKEESPRELLTEAFF. CDR3 sequence (DNA): TGTGCCAGCAGCAAAGAGGAAAGCCCCCGGGAGCTGCTCACTGAAGCTTTCTTT.

The chain uses TRBV18 and TRBJ2-1, with a possible D match to TRBD1 (5 bases). V lost 2 bases and J lost 0, with 11 bases in between. The CDR3 contains 16 residues. In germline, CDR1 is KGHSH, CDR2 LQKENI. The CDR3 loop is CASSPALQGSYNEQFF. The CDR3 DNA reads as TGTGCCAGCTCACCAGCGCTTCAGGGCTCCTACAATGAGCAGTTCTTC.

This chain links TRBV12-3 or TRBV12-4 with TRBJ1-2; unclear D gene. This CDR3 comprises 13 residues. V was pared by 6 bases and J by 6 bases, with 14 bases between. CDR3 sequence: CASRAQILDGYTF. DNA for the CDR3: TGTGCCAGCAGGGCTCAAATTCTGGATGGCTACACCTTC.

The chain has TRBV5-1 and TRBJ2-3; TRBD2 matches at 11 bases. The ends lost 3 bases at V and 5 bases at J; junction bases unmatched: 5. CDR3 length: 15 residues. CDR1 is SGHRS and CDR2 is YFSETQ in the germline V gene. The CDR3 protein is CASSSLAGGGDTQYF. The CDR3 coding sequence is TGCGCCAGCAGCTCGCTAGCGGGAGGTGGAGATACGCAGTATTTT.

CDR3 sequence reads: CAIKDATGNQPQHF. In DNA form, the CDR3 reads TGTGCCATCAAGGATGCGACCGGCAATCAGCCCCAGCATTTT. V is TRBV10-3 and J is TRBJ1-5; D gene unclear. Germline CDR1 ENHRY, CDR2 SYGVKD. V was pared by 7 bases and J by 2 bases, with 12 bases between. The CDR3 has 14 amino acids.

V is TRBV4-3 and J is TRBJ1-6; 8 nucleotides line up with TRBD1. J gave up 7 bases and V 1 base, and 3 bases lay outside the gene matches. Looked up from germline, CDR1 is LGHNA and CDR2 is YSLEER. This CDR3 has 15 residues. The CDR3 loop reads CASSQVGQANSPLHF. The CDR3, as DNA: TGCGCCAGCAGCCAAGTGGGACAGGCGAATTCACCCCTCCACTTT.

The chain links TRBV18 to TRBJ1-1; D is possibly TRBD1 (5 bases). The V gene lost 3 bases and the J gene lost 0 bases, with 14 bases spanning the gap. The V gene's germline CDR1 is KGHSH and CDR2 LQKENI. This CDR3 has 16 amino acids. CDR3 sequence: CASSPGVGKMNTEAFF. The CDR3 DNA reads TGTGCCAGCTCACCGGGGGTGGGAAAGATGAACACTGAAGCTTTCTTT.

The J gene is TRBJ2-1, the V gene TRBV24-1; TRBD2 is a possible D gene (5 bases). Germline V lookup: CDR1 KGHDR, CDR2 SFDVKD. V lost 10 bases and J 6 bases, leaving 9 bases between the germline ends. The CDR3 runs 11 residues. CDR3 amino acids: CATARANEQFF. The CDR3 DNA reads TGTGCCACAGCGAGGGCCAATGAGCAGTTCTTC.

V usage is TRBV6-5 and J usage is TRBJ2-1; TRBD2 matches 12 bases. This CDR3 comprises 14 residues. Germline-derived CDR1 and CDR2 are MNHEY and SVGAGI. The J segment lost 8 bases and the V segment lost 6 bases, leaving 5 bases of the junction unmatched. CDR3 DNA sequence: TGTGCCAGCAGGGCCGGGACTAGCGGGTATGAGCAGTTCTTC. Encoded protein: CASRAGTSGYEQFF.

The rearrangement uses TRBV5-5 and TRBJ1-2; weak D call: TRBD1 (5 bases). Germline loops: CDR1 SGHKS, CDR2 YYEKEE (reference sequence). The CDR3 is 15 residues long. Trimming took 4 bases from V and 0 from J, leaving 13 bases between them. The CDR3 protein is CASSQTTGANYGYTF. The CDR3, as DNA: TGTGCCAGCAGCCAGACCACAGGAGCTAACTATGGCTACACCTTC.

The table lists this clone with a count of one. The chain recombines TRBV3-1 (or the pseudogene TRBV3-2) with TRBJ1-1; a weak D match, TRBD1 (6 bases). Germline lookup yields CDR1 LGHDT and CDR2 YNNKEL (reference sequence). Trimming took 1 base from V and 2 from J, leaving 17 bases between them. The CDR3 has 17 amino acids. The CDR3 DNA reads TGTGCCAGCAGCCAAGCATTCCCACAGGGTTTAAACACTGAAGCTTTCTTT. Translating gives CASSQAFPQGLNTEAFF.

This clone has a single count. This chain joins TRBV24-1 and TRBJ2-5, with 9 bases fitting TRBD1. CDR1 is KGHDR, CDR2 SFDVKD, per germline. V dropped 4 bases and J dropped 4; count of bases not matched to a gene: 6. The CDR3 loop spans 15 amino acids. CDR3 nucleotide sequence: TGTGCCACCAGTGACCCCGGACAGGGGACAGAGACCCAGTACTTC. Its protein is CATSDPGQGTETQYF.

V gene TRBV7-9 combines with J gene TRBJ2-3, with D possibly matching TRBD2 (5 bases). V lost 0 bases, J lost 6 bases, and 16 bases lay in between. Germline assignment: CDR1 SEHNR and CDR2 FQNEAQ (reference sequence). The CDR3 is 16 amino acids. This CDR3 is CASSLASGGGGDTQYF. The CDR3 DNA sequence: TGTGCCAGCAGCTTAGCGAGCGGAGGCGGTGGGGATACGCAGTATTTT. Full variable domain (missing parts from reference TRBV7-9 and TRBJ2-3): DTGVSQNPRHKITKRGQNVTFRCDPISEHNRLYWYRQTLGQGPEFLTYFQNEAQLEKSRLLSDRFSAERPKGSFSTLEIQRTEQGDSAMYLCASSLASGGGGDTQYFGPGTRLTVL.

This clone came up a few times. The chain links TRBV5-1 to TRBJ2-7, with 8 bases that match TRBD2. The CDR3 spans 16 residues. Germline V CDR1 and CDR2: SGHRS, YFSETQ. V was clipped by 0 bases and J by 5 bases; unmatched bases: 10. CDR3 sequence (DNA): TGCGCCAGCAGCTTGGAAGGTCGAGCGGGAGTCGACGAGCAGTACTTC. Its translation: CASSLEGRAGVDEQYF.

V is TRBV5-5 and J is TRBJ2-7, with D tentatively TRBD1 (5 bases). The V and J ends lost 3 bases and 4 bases respectively, with 11 bases between them. CDR1 is SGHKS, CDR2 YYEKEE, per germline (reference sequence). The CDR3 length is 13 residues. The CDR3 spells CASSSIDSYEQYF. Here the CDR3 DNA reads TGTGCCAGCAGCTCAATTGACAGTTACGAGCAGTACTTC.